Listed below are T cell receptor beta chains from one sample, sequenced in a study of cytomegalovirus exposure and HLA in healthy donors. Generated by immunoSEQ multiplex PCR, the TCRdb table keeps only in-frame clones and is missing some. In the table there are a few hundred thousand clones, around two thirds of which are singletons. The sequenced sample consisted of PBMCs. The receptors come from a female donor in good health and CMV-seronegative. CDR3s include the opening cysteine and the closing phenylalanine or tryptophan. Fields, in order: clone size, CDR3 length, V gene, J gene, D gene, CDR3 DNA, CDR3 protein. A D gene is named only where the DNA matches it firmly. Not every row has a clone size; where given, it reads once, few, many or a size class.

clone size: .
CDR3 length: 16
V gene: TRBV5-4
J gene: TRBJ2-7
D gene: TRBD2
CDR3 DNA: TGTGCCAGCAGCTCCCGAACTAGCGGTTCCTCCTACGAGCAGTACTTC
CDR3 protein: CASSSRTSGSSYEQYF

clone size: few
CDR3 length: 19
V gene: TRBV18
J gene: TRBJ2-3
D gene: TRBD2
CDR3 DNA: TGTGCCAGCTCACCGCGGAAGACTAGCGGGTTCTCTAGCACAGATACGCAGTATTTT
CDR3 protein: CASSPRKTSGFSSTDTQYF

clone size: .
CDR3 length: 15
V gene: TRBV7-9
J gene: TRBJ2-5
D gene: TRBD2
CDR3 DNA: TGTGCCAGCAGAGCCTCCGGGGGGTACCAAGAGACCCAGTACTTC
CDR3 protein: CASRASGGYQETQYF

clone size: .
CDR3 length: 16
V gene: TRBV5-1
J gene: TRBJ2-6
D gene: .
CDR3 DNA: TGCGCCAGCAGCCTATCAGGGAACTCTGGGGCCAACGTCCTGACTTTC
CDR3 protein: CASSLSGNSGANVLTF

clone size: .
CDR3 length: 14
V gene: TRBV11-2
J gene: TRBJ1-1
D gene: .
CDR3 DNA: TGTGCCAGCAGCCCGGGCAGGGCGGGGACTGAAGCTTTCTTT
CDR3 protein: CASSPGRAGTEAFF

clone size: .
CDR3 length: 16
V gene: TRBV6-9
J gene: TRBJ2-7
D gene: TRBD2
CDR3 DNA: TGTGCCAGCGGCCTAGCGGGTCCGGGGCCCACCTACGAGCAGTACTTC
CDR3 protein: CASGLAGPGPTYEQYF

clone size: .
CDR3 length: 14
V gene: TRBV25-1
J gene: TRBJ1-6
D gene: TRBD1
CDR3 DNA: TGTGCCGCCAAGGGGGCATCTCCTAATTCACCCCTCCACTTT
CDR3 protein: CAAKGASPNSPLHF

clone size: .
CDR3 length: 15
V gene: TRBV11-2
J gene: TRBJ2-3
D gene: .
CDR3 DNA: TGTGCCAGCAGCTTATTGCGGGAAAGCACAGATACGCAGTATTTT
CDR3 protein: CASSLLRESTDTQYF

clone size: .
CDR3 length: 13
V gene: TRBV7-7
J gene: TRBJ1-2
D gene: .
CDR3 DNA: TGTGCTAGCAGCTTGGGCCCTACCTATGGCTACACCTTC
CDR3 protein: CASSLGPTYGYTF

clone size: .
CDR3 length: 14
V gene: TRBV29-1
J gene: TRBJ2-5
D gene: TRBD2
CDR3 DNA: TGCAGCGTTGAAGATGCGGTAGCGGGCGGCACCCAGTACTTC
CDR3 protein: CSVEDAVAGGTQYF